The rows below give T cell receptor beta chains drawn from one sample of a study of blood T cell repertoires in COVID-19. Generated by immunoSEQ multiplex PCR, the TCRdb table keeps only in-frame clones and is missing some. The sample lists about 230,000 clones; approximately 80% were seen once. The source material was peripheral blood. The receptors were gathered from a woman aged 45-65 years with acute or convalescent COVID-19. Both conserved end residues are part of each CDR3. A row's size may be missing; if present it is once, few, many or a size class.

CDR3aa: CASKSGVTDTQYF; abundance: -; v_gene: TRBV2; len: 13; j_gene: TRBJ2-3
CDR3aa: CASSQLDLRGTEAFF; abundance: medium-sized; v_gene: TRBV4-1; len: 15; j_gene: TRBJ1-1
CDR3aa: CASSEGGYTEAFF; abundance: -; v_gene: TRBV28; len: 13; j_gene: TRBJ1-1
CDR3aa: CASSATTGRGNSPLHF; abundance: -; v_gene: TRBV7-2; len: 16; j_gene: TRBJ1-6
CDR3aa: CASSVGDRERGSYEQYF; abundance: -; v_gene: TRBV9; len: 17; j_gene: TRBJ2-7
CDR3aa: CASSYSPRGNSPLHF; abundance: once; v_gene: TRBV6-5; len: 15; j_gene: TRBJ1-6
CDR3aa: CASSGGVPLYEQYF; abundance: -; v_gene: TRBV2; len: 14; j_gene: TRBJ2-7
CDR3aa: CASTDRGPNTEAFF; abundance: -; v_gene: TRBV27; len: 14; j_gene: TRBJ1-1
CDR3aa: CASSDRGNQPQHF; abundance: -; v_gene: TRBV6-1; len: 13; j_gene: TRBJ1-5
CDR3aa: CASSQSGQRGNQPQHF; abundance: -; v_gene: TRBV23-1; len: 16; j_gene: TRBJ1-5
CDR3aa: CASTPSAAYEQYF; abundance: -; v_gene: TRBV7-9; len: 13; j_gene: TRBJ2-7
CDR3aa: CASEQGLNTEAFF; abundance: -; v_gene: TRBV5-6; len: 13; j_gene: TRBJ1-1
CDR3aa: CASSPRGAYSDTQYF; abundance: -; v_gene: TRBV9; len: 15; j_gene: TRBJ2-3
CDR3aa: CASSYVLGETQYF; abundance: -; v_gene: TRBV6-5; len: 13; j_gene: TRBJ2-5
CDR3aa: CASSLMRSGANVLTF; abundance: -; v_gene: TRBV7-2; len: 15; j_gene: TRBJ2-6
CDR3aa: CASSVTMNSPLHF; abundance: -; v_gene: TRBV19; len: 13; j_gene: TRBJ1-6
CDR3aa: CASSLWTGNQPQHF; abundance: -; v_gene: TRBV28; len: 14; j_gene: TRBJ1-5
CDR3aa: CASSPPSGAYNEQFF; abundance: -; v_gene: TRBV9; len: 15; j_gene: TRBJ2-1
CDR3aa: CASRETGTFLGSYNSPLHF; abundance: -; v_gene: TRBV10-1; len: 19; j_gene: TRBJ1-6
CDR3aa: CASSGHSSTDTQYF; abundance: -; v_gene: TRBV5-1; len: 14; j_gene: TRBJ2-3
CDR3aa: CASSRPDRDEAFF; abundance: -; v_gene: TRBV5-4; len: 13; j_gene: TRBJ1-1
CDR3aa: CASSQGLAGGPDTQYF; abundance: -; v_gene: TRBV3-1/TRBV3-2; len: 16; j_gene: TRBJ2-3
CDR3aa: CASSRGGRGYTF; abundance: -; v_gene: TRBV3-1/TRBV3-2; len: 12; j_gene: TRBJ1-2
CDR3aa: CATSDFSRNTGELFF; abundance: -; v_gene: TRBV24-1; len: 15; j_gene: TRBJ2-2
CDR3aa: CASSRDRALNTEAFF; abundance: -; v_gene: TRBV6-5; len: 15; j_gene: TRBJ1-1
CDR3aa: CAWSVWPGNSPLHF; abundance: -; v_gene: TRBV30; len: 14; j_gene: TRBJ1-6
CDR3aa: CASSLERVVVGYTF; abundance: -; v_gene: TRBV5-5; len: 14; j_gene: TRBJ1-2
CDR3aa: CASGTSVNTGELFF; abundance: -; v_gene: TRBV5-1; len: 14; j_gene: TRBJ2-2
CDR3aa: CASSSALGVYGYTF; abundance: -; v_gene: TRBV5-1; len: 14; j_gene: TRBJ1-2
CDR3aa: CASSNSVGEQYF; abundance: -; v_gene: TRBV12-3/TRBV12-4; len: 12; j_gene: TRBJ2-7
CDR3aa: CSASGTEGQPQHF; abundance: -; v_gene: TRBV20-1; len: 13; j_gene: TRBJ1-5
CDR3aa: CASSPHLGRQWEKLFF; abundance: -; v_gene: TRBV9; len: 16; j_gene: TRBJ1-4
CDR3aa: CASSRLAGAYNEQFF; abundance: -; v_gene: TRBV10-1; len: 15; j_gene: TRBJ2-1
CDR3aa: CASRTGGTGTSPLHF; abundance: -; v_gene: TRBV6-6; len: 15; j_gene: TRBJ1-6
CDR3aa: CASSLGAMDNQPQHF; abundance: -; v_gene: TRBV7-2; len: 15; j_gene: TRBJ1-5
CDR3aa: CASSLAVSSGEETQYF; abundance: few; v_gene: TRBV5-1; len: 16; j_gene: TRBJ2-5
CDR3aa: CASSIGAGGPSEQYF; abundance: once; v_gene: TRBV27; len: 15; j_gene: TRBJ2-7
CDR3aa: CASSSAGDRGIINYGYTF; abundance: -; v_gene: TRBV7-9; len: 18; j_gene: TRBJ1-2
CDR3aa: CASSGGAAGGPDTQYF; abundance: -; v_gene: TRBV5-1; len: 16; j_gene: TRBJ2-3
CDR3aa: CASSQFQGAGEQYF; abundance: -; v_gene: TRBV14; len: 14; j_gene: TRBJ2-7
CDR3aa: CASSYTNTEAFF; abundance: -; v_gene: TRBV5-1; len: 12; j_gene: TRBJ1-1
CDR3aa: CASSQVFQETQYF; abundance: once; v_gene: TRBV3-1/TRBV3-2; len: 13; j_gene: TRBJ2-5
CDR3aa: CASSFALAGLSYEQYF; abundance: -; v_gene: TRBV28; len: 16; j_gene: TRBJ2-7
CDR3aa: CASSPTDRGREQYF; abundance: -; v_gene: TRBV5-1; len: 14; j_gene: TRBJ2-7
CDR3aa: CASSPGTGTRLAFF; abundance: -; v_gene: TRBV27; len: 14; j_gene: TRBJ1-1
CDR3aa: CAWSGTSVAGELFF; abundance: -; v_gene: TRBV30; len: 14; j_gene: TRBJ2-2
CDR3aa: CASSQGTVINYGYTF; abundance: few; v_gene: TRBV4-3; len: 15; j_gene: TRBJ1-2
CDR3aa: CASSYRGGGQPQHF; abundance: -; v_gene: TRBV6-2/TRBV6-3; len: 14; j_gene: TRBJ1-5
CDR3aa: CASSPTGTGDEQFF; abundance: -; v_gene: TRBV19; len: 14; j_gene: TRBJ2-1
CDR3aa: CAWSTQNQPQHF; abundance: -; v_gene: TRBV30; len: 12; j_gene: TRBJ1-5
CDR3aa: CSVYREPKNIQYF; abundance: -; v_gene: TRBV29-1; len: 13; j_gene: TRBJ2-4
CDR3aa: CASSLSSMSSGNTIYF; abundance: -; v_gene: TRBV5-4; len: 16; j_gene: TRBJ1-3
CDR3aa: CASSFTQKYEQYF; abundance: -; v_gene: TRBV7-8; len: 13; j_gene: TRBJ2-7
CDR3aa: CASSPPGGEKLFF; abundance: -; v_gene: TRBV6-5; len: 13; j_gene: TRBJ1-4
CDR3aa: CASSLSSAYEQYF; abundance: -; v_gene: TRBV27; len: 13; j_gene: TRBJ2-7
CDR3aa: CASSPSPLGSTNEQFF; abundance: -; v_gene: TRBV28; len: 16; j_gene: TRBJ2-1
CDR3aa: CASSSGLFGFQETQYF; abundance: -; v_gene: TRBV5-1; len: 16; j_gene: TRBJ2-5
CDR3aa: CASSIGQRVVGPDEAFF; abundance: -; v_gene: TRBV19; len: 17; j_gene: TRBJ1-1
CDR3aa: CASSSGEQFF; abundance: -; v_gene: TRBV11-2; len: 10; j_gene: TRBJ2-1